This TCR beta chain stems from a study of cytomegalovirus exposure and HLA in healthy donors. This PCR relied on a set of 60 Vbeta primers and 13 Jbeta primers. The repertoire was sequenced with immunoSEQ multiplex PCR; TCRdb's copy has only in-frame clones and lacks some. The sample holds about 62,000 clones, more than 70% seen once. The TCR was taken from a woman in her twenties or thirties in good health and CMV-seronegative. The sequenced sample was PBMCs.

CDR3 bases: TGTGCCAGCAGCCCCCCCAGAGGCGATGAGCAGTTCTTC. Amino acids: CASSPPRGDEQFF. The J gene is TRBJ2-1, the V gene TRBV5-4; D is unresolved. This CDR3 spans 13 amino acids. Per the germline V gene, CDR1 is SGHNT and CDR2 is YYREEE (reference sequence). Trimming removed 4 bases from V and 8 bases from J, with 13 bases in between.